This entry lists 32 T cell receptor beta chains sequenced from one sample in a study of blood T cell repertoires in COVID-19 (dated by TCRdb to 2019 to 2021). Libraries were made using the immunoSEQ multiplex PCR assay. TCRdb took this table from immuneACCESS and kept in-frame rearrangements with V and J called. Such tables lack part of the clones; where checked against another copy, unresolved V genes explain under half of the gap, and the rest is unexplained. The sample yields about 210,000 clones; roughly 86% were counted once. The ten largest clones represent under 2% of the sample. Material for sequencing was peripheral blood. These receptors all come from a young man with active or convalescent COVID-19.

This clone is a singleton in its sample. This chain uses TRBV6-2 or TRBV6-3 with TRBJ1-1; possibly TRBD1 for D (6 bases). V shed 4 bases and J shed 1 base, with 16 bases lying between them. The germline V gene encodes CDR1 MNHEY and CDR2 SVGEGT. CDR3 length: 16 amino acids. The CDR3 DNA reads TGTGCCAGCAGTTCTCCCCACAGGGTGGCGAACACTGAAGCTTTCTTT. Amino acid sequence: CASSSPHRVANTEAFF.

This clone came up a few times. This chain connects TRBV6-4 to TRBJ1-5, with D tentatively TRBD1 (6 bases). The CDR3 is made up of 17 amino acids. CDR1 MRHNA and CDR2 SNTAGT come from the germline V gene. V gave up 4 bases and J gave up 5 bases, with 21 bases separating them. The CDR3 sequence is CASSVPSRQVGYQPQHF. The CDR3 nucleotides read TGTGCCAGCAGTGTCCCCTCCCGACAGGTGGGATATCAGCCCCAGCATTTT.

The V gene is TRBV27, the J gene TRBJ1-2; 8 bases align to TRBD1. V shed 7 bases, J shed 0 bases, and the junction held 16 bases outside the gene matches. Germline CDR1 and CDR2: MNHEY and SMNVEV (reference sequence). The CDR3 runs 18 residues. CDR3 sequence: CASTRKWGQAQANYGYTF. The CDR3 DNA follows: TGTGCCAGCACCCGAAAATGGGGACAGGCGCAAGCTAACTATGGCTACACCTTC.

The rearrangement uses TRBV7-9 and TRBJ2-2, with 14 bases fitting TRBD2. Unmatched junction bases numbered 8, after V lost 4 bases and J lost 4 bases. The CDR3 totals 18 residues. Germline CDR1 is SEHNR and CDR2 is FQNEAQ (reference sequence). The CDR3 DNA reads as TGTGCCAGCAGCTCTGGGACTAGCGGGGGCAGGCTCACCGGGGAGCTGTTTTTT. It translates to CASSSGTSGGRLTGELFF.

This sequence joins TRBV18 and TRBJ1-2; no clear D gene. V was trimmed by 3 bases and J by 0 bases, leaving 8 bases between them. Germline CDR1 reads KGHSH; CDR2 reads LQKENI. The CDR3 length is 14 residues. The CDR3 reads CASSPEQSNYGYTF. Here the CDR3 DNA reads TGTGCCAGCTCACCTGAACAGTCTAACTATGGCTACACCTTC.

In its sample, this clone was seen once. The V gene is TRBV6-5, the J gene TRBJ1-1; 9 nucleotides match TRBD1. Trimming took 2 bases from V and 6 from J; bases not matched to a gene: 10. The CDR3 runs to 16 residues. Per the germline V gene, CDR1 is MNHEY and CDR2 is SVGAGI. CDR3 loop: CASSYLGQGFRSEAFF. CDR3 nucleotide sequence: TGTGCCAGCAGTTACCTCGGACAGGGGTTTCGGTCTGAAGCTTTCTTT.

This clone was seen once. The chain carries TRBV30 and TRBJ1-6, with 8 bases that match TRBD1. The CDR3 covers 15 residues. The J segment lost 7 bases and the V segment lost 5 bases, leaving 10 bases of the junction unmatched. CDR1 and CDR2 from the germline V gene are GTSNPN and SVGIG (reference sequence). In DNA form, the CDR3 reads TGTGCCTGGGACGGCGCCGGGACAGGAAATTCACCCCTCCACTTT. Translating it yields CAWDGAGTGNSPLHF.

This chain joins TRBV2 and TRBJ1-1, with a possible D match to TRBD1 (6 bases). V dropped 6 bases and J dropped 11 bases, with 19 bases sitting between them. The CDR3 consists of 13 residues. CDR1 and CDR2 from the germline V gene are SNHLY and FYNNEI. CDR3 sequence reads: CASSRDNGNGAFF. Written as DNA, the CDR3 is TGTGCCAGCAGCCGGGACAATGGAAACGGGGCTTTCTTT.

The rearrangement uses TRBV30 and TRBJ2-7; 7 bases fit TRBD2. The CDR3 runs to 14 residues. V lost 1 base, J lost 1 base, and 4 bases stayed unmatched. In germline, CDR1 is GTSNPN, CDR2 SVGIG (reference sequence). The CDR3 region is CAWSAGRASYEQYF. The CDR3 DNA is TGTGCCTGGAGTGCAGGGAGGGCGTCCTACGAGCAGTACTTC.

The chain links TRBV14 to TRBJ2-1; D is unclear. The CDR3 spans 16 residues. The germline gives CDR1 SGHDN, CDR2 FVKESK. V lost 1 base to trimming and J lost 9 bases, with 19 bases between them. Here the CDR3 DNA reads TGTGCCAGCAGCCAAGTCACGGGTAGCTTCGGCGGTGAGCAGTTCTTC. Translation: CASSQVTGSFGGEQFF.

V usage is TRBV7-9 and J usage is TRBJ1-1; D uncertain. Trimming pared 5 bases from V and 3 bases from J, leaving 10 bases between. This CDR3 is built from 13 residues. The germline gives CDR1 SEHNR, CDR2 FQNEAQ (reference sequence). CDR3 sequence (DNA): TGTGCCAGCAGCGTACTGATGGACACTGAAGCTTTCTTT. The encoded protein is CASSVLMDTEAFF.

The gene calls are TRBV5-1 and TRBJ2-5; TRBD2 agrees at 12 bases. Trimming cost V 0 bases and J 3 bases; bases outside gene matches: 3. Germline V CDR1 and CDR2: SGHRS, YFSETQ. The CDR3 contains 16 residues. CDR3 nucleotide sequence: TGCGCCAGCAGCTTGGCTAGCGGGGGGGCCAAAGAGACCCAGTACTTC. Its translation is CASSLASGGAKETQYF.

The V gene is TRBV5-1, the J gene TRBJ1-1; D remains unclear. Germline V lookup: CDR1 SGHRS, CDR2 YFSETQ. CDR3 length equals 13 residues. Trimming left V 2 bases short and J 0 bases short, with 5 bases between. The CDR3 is CASSLQMNTEAFF. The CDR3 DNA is TGCGCCAGCAGCTTACAGATGAACACTGAAGCTTTCTTT.

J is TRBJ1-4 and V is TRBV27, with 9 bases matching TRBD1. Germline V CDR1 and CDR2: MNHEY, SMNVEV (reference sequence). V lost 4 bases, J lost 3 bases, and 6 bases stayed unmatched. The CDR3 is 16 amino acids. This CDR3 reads CASSSRDRVPNEKLFF. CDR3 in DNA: TGTGCCAGCAGTTCAAGGGACAGGGTTCCTAATGAAAAACTGTTTTTT.

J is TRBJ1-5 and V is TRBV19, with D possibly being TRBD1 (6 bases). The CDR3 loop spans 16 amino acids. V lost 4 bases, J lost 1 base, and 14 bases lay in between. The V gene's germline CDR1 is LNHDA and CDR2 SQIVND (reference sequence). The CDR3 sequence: CASSTSGVLSNQPQHF. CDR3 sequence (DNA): TGTGCCAGTAGTACATCAGGGGTGCTGAGCAATCAGCCCCAGCATTTT.

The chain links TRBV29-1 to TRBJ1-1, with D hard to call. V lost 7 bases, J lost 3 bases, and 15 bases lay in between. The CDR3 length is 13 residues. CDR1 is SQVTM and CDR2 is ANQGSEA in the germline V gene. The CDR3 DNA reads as TGCAGCGGTTCCGGGTCGCGGGACACTGAAGCTTTCTTT. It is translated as CSGSGSRDTEAFF.

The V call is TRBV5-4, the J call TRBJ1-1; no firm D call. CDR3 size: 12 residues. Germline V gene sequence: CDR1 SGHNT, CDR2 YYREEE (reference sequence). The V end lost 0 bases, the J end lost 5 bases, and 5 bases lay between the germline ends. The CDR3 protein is CASSLDQTEAFF. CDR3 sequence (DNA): TGTGCCAGCAGCTTGGACCAGACTGAAGCTTTCTTT. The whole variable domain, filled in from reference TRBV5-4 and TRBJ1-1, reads ETGVTQSPTHLIKTRGQQVTLRCSSQSGHNTVSWYQQALGQGPQFIFQYYREEENGRGNFPPRFSGLQFPNYSSELNVNALELDDSALYLCASSLDQTEAFFGQGTRLTVV.

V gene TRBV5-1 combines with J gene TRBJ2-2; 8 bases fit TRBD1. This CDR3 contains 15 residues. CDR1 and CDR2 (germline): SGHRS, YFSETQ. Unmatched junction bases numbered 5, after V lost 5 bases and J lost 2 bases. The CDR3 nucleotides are TGCGCCAGCAGGCCGACAGGGGCTAACACCGGGGAGCTGTTTTTT. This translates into CASRPTGANTGELFF.

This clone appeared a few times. CDR3 nucleotide sequence: TGTGCCAGTAGTGGCACAGGGGGCGCAAATCAGCCCCAGCATTTT. This translates into CASSGTGGANQPQHF. The V call is TRBV19, the J call TRBJ1-5, with TRBD1 matching 9 bases. Germline-derived CDR1 and CDR2 are LNHDA and SQIVND (reference sequence). V trimming: 5 bases; J trimming: 4 bases; junction bases outside the gene matches: 6. The CDR3 length is 15 residues.

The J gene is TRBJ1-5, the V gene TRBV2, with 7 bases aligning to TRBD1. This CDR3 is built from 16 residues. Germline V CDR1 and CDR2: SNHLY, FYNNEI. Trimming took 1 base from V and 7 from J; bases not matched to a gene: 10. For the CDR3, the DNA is TGTGCCAGCAGTGAAGTAACTCAGGGGGTGAGACAGCCCCAGCATTTT. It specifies CASSEVTQGVRQPQHF.

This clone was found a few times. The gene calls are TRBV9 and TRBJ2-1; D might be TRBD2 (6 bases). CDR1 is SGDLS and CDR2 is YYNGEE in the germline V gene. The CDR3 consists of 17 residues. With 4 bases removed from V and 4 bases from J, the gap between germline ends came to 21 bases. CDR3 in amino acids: CASSPAPGERGYNEQFF. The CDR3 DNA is TGTGCCAGCAGCCCCGCGCCGGGGGAACGTGGATACAATGAGCAGTTCTTC.

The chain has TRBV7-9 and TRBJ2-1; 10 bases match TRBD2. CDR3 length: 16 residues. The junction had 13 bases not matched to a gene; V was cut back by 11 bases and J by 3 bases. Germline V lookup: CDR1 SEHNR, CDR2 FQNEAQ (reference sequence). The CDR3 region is CASGGLAGDVYNEQFF. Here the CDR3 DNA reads TGTGCCTCTGGCGGGCTAGCGGGAGATGTCTACAATGAGCAGTTCTTC.

In DNA form, the CDR3 reads TGTGCCACCAGTCGAACAGAGCCGAACGGGGAGCTGTTTTTT. Translation gives CATSRTEPNGELFF. The chain uses TRBV15 and TRBJ2-2, with D hard to call. Germline CDR1 is LNHNV and CDR2 is YYDKDF (reference sequence). Trimming left V 6 bases short and J 7 bases short, with 15 bases between. The CDR3 loop spans 14 amino acids. The full variable domain, its missing parts supplied by reference TRBV15 and TRBJ2-2, is DAMVIQNPRYQVTQFGKPVTLSCSQTLNHNVMYWYQQKSSQAPKLLFHYYDKDFNNEADTPDNFQSRRPNTSFCFLDIRSPGLGDTAMYLCATSRTEPNGELFFGEGSRLTVL.

The CDR3 sequence: CASSNQGNQPQHF. The CDR3 DNA reads TGTGCCAGTAGCAATCAGGGGAATCAGCCCCAGCATTTT. J is TRBJ1-5 and V is TRBV19; tentatively, D is TRBD1 (6 bases). Looked up from germline, CDR1 is LNHDA and CDR2 is SQIVND (reference sequence). Trimming left V 6 bases short and J 4 bases short, with 10 bases between. This CDR3 region has 13 residues.

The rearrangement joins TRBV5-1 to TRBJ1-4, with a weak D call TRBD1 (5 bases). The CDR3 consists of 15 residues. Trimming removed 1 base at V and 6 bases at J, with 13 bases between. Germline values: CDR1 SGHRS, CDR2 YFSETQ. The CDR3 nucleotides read TGCGCCAGCAGCTTGAACGCGGGAGGGGATGAAAAACTGTTTTTT. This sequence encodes CASSLNAGGDEKLFF. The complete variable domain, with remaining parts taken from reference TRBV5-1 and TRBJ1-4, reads KAGVTQTPRYLIKTRGQQVTLSCSPISGHRSVSWYQQTPGQGLQFLFEYFSETQRNKGNFPGRFSGRQFSNSRSEMNVSTLELGDSALYLCASSLNAGGDEKLFFGSGTQLSVL.

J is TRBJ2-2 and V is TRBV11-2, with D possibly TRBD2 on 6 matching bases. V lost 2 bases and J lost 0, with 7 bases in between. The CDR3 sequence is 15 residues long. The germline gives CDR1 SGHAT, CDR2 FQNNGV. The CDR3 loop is CASSLWGANTGELFF. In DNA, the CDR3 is TGTGCCAGCAGCTTATGGGGGGCGAACACCGGGGAGCTGTTTTTT.

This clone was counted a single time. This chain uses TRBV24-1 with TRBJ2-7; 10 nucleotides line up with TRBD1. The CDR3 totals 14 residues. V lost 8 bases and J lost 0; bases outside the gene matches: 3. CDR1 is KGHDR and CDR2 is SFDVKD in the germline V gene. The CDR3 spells CATTGQGGSYEQYF. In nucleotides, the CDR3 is TGTGCCACCACCGGACAGGGGGGCTCCTACGAGCAGTACTTC.

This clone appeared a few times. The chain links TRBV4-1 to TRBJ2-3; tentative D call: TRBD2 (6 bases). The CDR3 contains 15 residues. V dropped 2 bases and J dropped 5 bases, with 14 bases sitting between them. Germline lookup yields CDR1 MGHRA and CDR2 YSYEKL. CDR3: CASSQIIIGRDTQYF. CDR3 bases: TGCGCCAGCAGCCAAATCATCATCGGGAGAGATACGCAGTATTTT.

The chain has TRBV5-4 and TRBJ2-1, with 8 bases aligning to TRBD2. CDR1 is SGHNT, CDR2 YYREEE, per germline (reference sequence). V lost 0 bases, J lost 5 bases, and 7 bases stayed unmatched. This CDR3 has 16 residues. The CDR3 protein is CASSLGPLAANNEQFF. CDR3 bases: TGTGCCAGCAGCTTGGGTCCACTAGCGGCGAACAATGAGCAGTTCTTC.

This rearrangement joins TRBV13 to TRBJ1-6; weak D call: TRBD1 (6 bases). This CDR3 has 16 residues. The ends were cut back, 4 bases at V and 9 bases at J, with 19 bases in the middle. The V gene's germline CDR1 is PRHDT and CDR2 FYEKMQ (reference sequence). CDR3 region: CASSSRTASVASPLHF. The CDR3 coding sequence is TGTGCCAGCAGCTCCCGGACAGCCTCGGTGGCTTCACCCCTCCACTTT.

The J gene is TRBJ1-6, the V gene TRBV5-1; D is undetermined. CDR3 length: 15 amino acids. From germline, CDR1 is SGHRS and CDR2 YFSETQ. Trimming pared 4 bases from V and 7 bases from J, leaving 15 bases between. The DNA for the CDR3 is TGCGCCAGCAGCACACGCGGACTGTTAAATTCACCCCTCCACTTT. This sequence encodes CASSTRGLLNSPLHF.

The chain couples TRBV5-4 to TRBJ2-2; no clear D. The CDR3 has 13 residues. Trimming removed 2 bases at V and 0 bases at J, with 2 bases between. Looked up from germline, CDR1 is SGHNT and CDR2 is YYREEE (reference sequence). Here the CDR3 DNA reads TGTGCCAGCAGCTTCGCGAACACCGGGGAGCTGTTTTTT. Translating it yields CASSFANTGELFF.